This T cell receptor (beta chain) was sequenced in a study of CD8 T cells in Susac syndrome. RNA was extracted with the RNeasy kit, and a quantity of about 0.5 to 1 ug was reverse transcribed using random hexamers. Each CDR3 protein gets one entry after TCRdb re-called the immunoSEQ multiplex PCR reads with MiXCR. The sample has about 140,000 distinct CDR3 sequences; 94% are singletons. Trimming took off 5 bases at V and 9 bases at J, with 22 bases between the two ends. Per the germline V gene, CDR1 is SEHNR and CDR2 is FQNEAQ (reference sequence). This CDR3 is 16 amino acids long. The specimen sequenced was CD8+ T cells from PBMCs. This receptor was identified in a human donor in good health. The V call is TRBV7-9, the J call TRBJ2-2, with a possible D match to TRBD2 (5 bases). CDR3 nucleotides: TGTGCCAGCAGCGACCCGCCTGAGACCCCGGGGAGGGAGCTGTTTTTT. Its protein product is CASSDPPETPGRELFF. Using reference TRBV7-9 and TRBJ2-2 for the parts outside the CDR3, the full variable domain is DTGVSQNPRHKITKRGQNVTFRCDPISEHNRLYWYRQTLGQGPEFLTYFQNEAQLEKSRLLSDRFSAERPKGSFSTLEIQRTEQGDSAMYLCASSDPPETPGRELFFGEGSRLTVL.